These T cell receptor beta chains were read from a single sample in a study of T cells after yellow fever vaccination. One entry per CDR3 protein results from TCRdb running MiXCR on the 5' RACE reads. In the table there are about 200,000 distinct CDR3 sequences, more than 3% of which are singletons. The sequencing here drew on CD4+ T cells sorted from PBMCs, taken 10 days after the yellow fever booster vaccination. All receptors derive from a man aged 18 to 30 who received the YFV17D yellow fever vaccine. The CDR3 runs from the conserved cysteine through the conserved F or W. A D gene is named only where the DNA matches it firmly. Clone size is shown for a subset of rows, as once, few, many or a class of expanded clone.

- | 10 | TRBJ2-5 | TRBV10-3 | - | TGTGCCATCAGTGAAGGGACCCAGTACTTC | CAISEGTQYF
- | 14 | TRBJ2-4 | TRBV18 | few | TGTGCCAGCTCCGGAACGGGGCGGGAAAACATTCAGTACTTC | CASSGTGRENIQYF
- | 14 | TRBJ2-5 | TRBV5-5 | many | TGTGCCAGCAGCTTGGTGGGACGACGGGAGACCCAGTACTTC | CASSLVGRRETQYF
TRBD2 | 15 | TRBJ2-5 | TRBV5-4 | many | TGTGCCAGCAGCTTGGGTAGCGGGACGCAAGAGACCCAGTACTTC | CASSLGSGTQETQYF
TRBD1 | 16 | TRBJ1-1 | TRBV5-1 | - | TGCGCCAGCAGCCCCGGGGACAGAACTATGAACACTGAAGCTTTCTTT | CASSPGDRTMNTEAFF
- | 16 | TRBJ2-2 | TRBV5-1 | - | TGCGCCAGCAGCTTGGAGCTTGGGGCGAACACCGGGGAGCTGTTTTTT | CASSLELGANTGELFF
- | 15 | TRBJ2-2 | TRBV12-3/TRBV12-4 | many | TGTGCCAGCAGCCCCCCGGAAGGAAGCACCGGGGAGCTGTTTTTT | CASSPPEGSTGELFF
- | 16 | TRBJ2-3 | TRBV5-1 | few | TGCGCCAGCAGCTTGGGGGCCAGATTTTCCACAGATACGCAGTATTTT | CASSLGARFSTDTQYF
- | 16 | TRBJ2-1 | TRBV20-1 | few | TGCAGTGCTAGGGGTGGTACCGGGGAGGATTACAATGAGCAGTTCTTC | CSARGGTGEDYNEQFF
TRBD1 | 16 | TRBJ1-4 | TRBV4-3 | many | TGCGCCAGCAGGCCGGGACAGGGGAAAGGTGGAGAAAAACTGTTTTTT | CASRPGQGKGGEKLFF
TRBD2 | 15 | TRBJ2-5 | TRBV7-2 | few | TGTGCCAGCAGCTTAGACGCGGGGGGGCAGGAGACCCAGTACTTC | CASSLDAGGQETQYF
TRBD1 | 15 | TRBJ1-6 | TRBV7-2 | few | TGTGCCAGCAGCTTAGTACAGGGGGCTGTCTCACCCCTCCACTTT | CASSLVQGAVSPLHF
- | 14 | TRBJ2-2 | TRBV7-8 | - | TGTGCCAGCAGCCCGCACAGGGTGTCTAGGGAGCTGTTTTTT | CASSPHRVSRELFF
TRBD2 | 16 | TRBJ2-2 | TRBV7-3 | few | TGTGCCAGCAGCTTTTTAGCGGGGGGCTGGACCGGGGAGCTGTTTTTT | CASSFLAGGWTGELFF
- | 14 | TRBJ2-5 | TRBV5-1 | many | TGCGCCAGCAGCTTCGGATGGACGGAAGAGACCCAGTACTTC | CASSFGWTEETQYF
- | 17 | TRBJ1-2 | TRBV4-2 | many | TGTGCCAGCAGCCAGGGAGGTAACGGTGGGGTAAACTATGGCTACACCTTC | CASSQGGNGGVNYGYTF
- | 14 | TRBJ2-1 | TRBV5-6 | many | TGTGCCAGCAGGCGTGGGGATCCCTACAATGAGCAGTTCTTC | CASRRGDPYNEQFF
TRBD2 | 14 | TRBJ2-5 | TRBV27 | many | TGTGCCAGCAGTGTCCAGCGGGGTCGGGAGACCCAGTACTTC | CASSVQRGRETQYF
- | 14 | TRBJ1-2 | TRBV5-1 | - | TGCGCCAGCAGCTTGGATGACAGGAACTATGGCTACACCTTC | CASSLDDRNYGYTF
TRBD2 | 16 | TRBJ2-3 | TRBV7-2 | few | TGTGCCAGCAGCCCGTACACTAGCGGCGGAGGGGATACGCAGTATTTT | CASSPYTSGGGDTQYF
- | 14 | TRBJ2-3 | TRBV25-1 | many | TGTGCCAGCAGTGAATTTTTCGGAACAGATACGCAGTATTTT | CASSEFFGTDTQYF
TRBD1 | 14 | TRBJ2-3 | TRBV20-1 | few | TGCAGTGCCCGAACGGGACAGGGCGCAGATACGCAGTATTTT | CSARTGQGADTQYF
- | 14 | TRBJ1-2 | TRBV20-1 | many | TGCAGTGCTGGGGGGACATTAGCTAACTATGGCTACACCTTC | CSAGGTLANYGYTF
- | 19 | TRBJ2-6 | TRBV6-2/TRBV6-3 | few | TGTGCCAGCAGTTTCGACGCCAGACAGCGACACTCTGGGGCCAACGTCCTGACTTTC | CASSFDARQRHSGANVLTF
TRBD2 | 15 | TRBJ2-3 | TRBV29-1 | many | TGCAGCGTGCCCCGGGGGGGGCTTAGCACAGATACGCAGTATTTT | CSVPRGGLSTDTQYF
- | 14 | TRBJ2-3 | TRBV7-2 | many | TGTGCCAGCAAGACTATGCTAGACACAGATACGCAGTATTTT | CASKTMLDTDTQYF
- | 16 | TRBJ2-3 | TRBV7-2 | - | TGTGCCAGCAGCTTAGTTGGCGGGACGTCCACAGATACGCAGTATTTT | CASSLVGGTSTDTQYF
TRBD2 | 14 | TRBJ2-3 | TRBV12-3/TRBV12-4 | many | TGTGCCAGCAGTTCTAGCGGGGGGTGGGATACGCAGTATTTT | CASSSSGGWDTQYF
- | 12 | TRBJ1-2 | TRBV5-1 | many | TGCGCCAGCAGCGGGGACGCCCCTGGCTACACCTTC | CASSGDAPGYTF
TRBD2 | 15 | TRBJ2-1 | TRBV5-1 | few | TGCGCCAGCAGCTCGTCCGGGACTAGCGGGGTTGCGCAGTTCTTC | CASSSSGTSGVAQFF
- | 14 | TRBJ2-5 | TRBV5-1 | medium-sized | TGCGCCAGCAGCTTGGGGAATGGAGAAGAGACCCAGTACTTC | CASSLGNGEETQYF
- | 16 | TRBJ2-1 | TRBV7-9 | many | TGTGCCAGCAGCTACCAGGTAGCCTTAACCTACAATGAGCAGTTCTTC | CASSYQVALTYNEQFF
- | 16 | TRBJ1-1 | TRBV5-1 | - | TGCGCCAGCAGCCCTTCTACGGCTGCCTCGAACACTGAAGCTTTCTTT | CASSPSTAASNTEAFF
TRBD1 | 14 | TRBJ1-2 | TRBV18 | few | TGTGCCAGCTCACCACAGGGACAGGGGGACGGCTACACCTTC | CASSPQGQGDGYTF
- | 14 | TRBJ2-4 | TRBV12-3/TRBV12-4 | - | TGTGCCAGCAGTTTAATCGAGGCAGGGAGTAAACAGTACTTC | CASSLIEAGSKQYF
- | 15 | TRBJ2-1 | TRBV7-2 | - | TGTGCCAGCAGCTTAGTCTGGAGCTCCTACAATGAGCAGTTCTTC | CASSLVWSSYNEQFF
TRBD2 | 17 | TRBJ2-3 | TRBV5-1 | many | TGCGCCAGCAGCCGGACTAGCGGGGGGACTAGCACAGATACGCAGTATTTT | CASSRTSGGTSTDTQYF
- | 19 | TRBJ1-2 | TRBV4-1 | few | TGCGCCAGCAGCCAAGCGGGAACTCAGCCCGTGGGAAATAACTATGGCTACACCTTC | CASSQAGTQPVGNNYGYTF
- | 14 | TRBJ1-6 | TRBV11-2 | many | TGTGCCAGCAGCTTGAGAGGGGTGGATTCACCCCTCCACTTT | CASSLRGVDSPLHF
- | 15 | TRBJ2-3 | TRBV5-1 | - | TGCGCCAGCAGGCCAGAGACTCACTCTTTAGATACGCAGTATTTT | CASRPETHSLDTQYF